This T cell receptor (beta chain) was retrieved from a study of TIL therapy for anti-PD-1-resistant metastatic lung cancer. Overall study: Tumors were harvested before any PD-1/PD-L1 blockade. Patients had a median age of 54 years (range 38-75).

The J segment lost 4 bases and the V segment lost 0 bases, leaving 6 bases of the junction unmatched. The CDR3 is 16 amino acids. Germline V CDR1 and CDR2: MRHNA, SNTAGT. This clone showed up just once. Time point in this sample: pre-treatment sample, taken before nivolumab and TIL therapy. Patients were adults with stage 4 NSCLC. Sequencing used immunoSEQ v3. TCRdb's table, derived via immunoSEQ multiplex PCR, lists solely in-frame clones and lacks some. The table lists about 36,000 clones, over 70% of them singletons. The specimen was blood, collected at baseline. V gene TRBV6-4 combines with J gene TRBJ2-1; 7 bases match TRBD2. The sequence came from a person aged 25-79 years with non-small cell lung cancer. CDR3 protein: CASSDSGGGHYNEQFF. CDR3 nucleotide sequence: TGTGCCAGCAGTGACTCGGGGGGGGGTCATTACAATGAGCAGTTCTTC.